The rows below give T cell receptor beta chains drawn from one sample of a study of T-cell memory formation after mild COVID-19. MiXCR, applied by TCRdb to the 5' RACE reads, yields one record per CDR3 protein. In the table there are roughly 620,000 distinct CDR3 sequences, more than 15% of which are singletons. The source material was PBMCs or a T cell subset sorted from them (not recorded which). Receptor source: an adult woman who had mild COVID-19 (a few samples of this study predate the infection). Cell type and time point are not known. CDR3s include the opening cysteine and the closing phenylalanine or tryptophan. Each record gives: V gene, CDR3 protein.

v_call: TRBV18; cdr3_aa: CASSPRGRSGTTDTQYF
v_call: TRBV6-2/TRBV6-3; cdr3_aa: CASSYLGGSRDF
v_call: TRBV18; cdr3_aa: CASSPPRDSKVGNEQFF
v_call: TRBV24-1; cdr3_aa: CATSGTGTSGRWGEQFF
v_call: TRBV19; cdr3_aa: CASSREGGIPQHF
v_call: TRBV4-3; cdr3_aa: CASSQEGNGADTQYF
v_call: TRBV27; cdr3_aa: CASSLKIAGLATNEKLFF
v_call: TRBV20-1; cdr3_aa: CSARAVDGDYGYTF
v_call: TRBV29-1; cdr3_aa: CSGGRQETQYF
v_call: TRBV12-3/TRBV12-4; cdr3_aa: CASSFRTSSIGELFF
v_call: TRBV20-1; cdr3_aa: CSARDETATEKLFF
v_call: TRBV27; cdr3_aa: CASSPGGFTNYGYTF
v_call: TRBV12-3/TRBV12-4; cdr3_aa: CASSVGTGTDTQYF
v_call: TRBV7-9; cdr3_aa: CASSSLTANTF
v_call: TRBV24-1; cdr3_aa: CATSFPAASGDQETQYF
v_call: TRBV3-1; cdr3_aa: CASSSGTSGKYEQYF
v_call: TRBV30; cdr3_aa: CASDLAGAYEQYF
v_call: TRBV4-2; cdr3_aa: CASSHRPGDEQYF
v_call: TRBV12-3/TRBV12-4; cdr3_aa: CASSFGPGGQPQHF
v_call: TRBV19; cdr3_aa: CASSAGIYEQYF
v_call: TRBV7-2; cdr3_aa: CASSSELAGGPFEQFF
v_call: TRBV20-1; cdr3_aa: CSARDRTEGPYNEQFF
v_call: TRBV7-8; cdr3_aa: CASSPRGGRETQYF
v_call: TRBV29-1; cdr3_aa: CSLRGSYNEQFF
v_call: TRBV4-2; cdr3_aa: CASSRTIGTGSNSPLHF
v_call: TRBV4-1; cdr3_aa: CASSQQGGGSTDTQYF
v_call: TRBV21-1; cdr3_aa: CASVWSNPGSEAFF
v_call: TRBV5-6; cdr3_aa: CASSLGLSLETQYF
v_call: TRBV6-2/TRBV6-3; cdr3_aa: CASSYVLTGVSYEQYF
v_call: TRBV12-3/TRBV12-4; cdr3_aa: CASSVGGPGVYEQYF